This T cell receptor beta chain was found in a study of T cell responses to AZD1222 COVID-19 vaccine (dated by TCRdb to about 2021). Regarding the complete study: AZD1222 recipients with second doses at about 4 weeks or about 12 weeks were pooled, because spike-specific TCR depth and breadth did not differ between schedules. A total of about 240 trial participants underwent TCR sequencing, of whom some 210 received two doses of AZD1222 and some 25 received two doses of the MenACWY control vaccine. Trial participants were enrolled by age into 18-55, 56-69 and 70-plus year subgroups, with approximately 150, 28 and 58 TCR-sequenced participants respectively. Paper-wide results and their limitations: Epitopes outside the regions mutated in the B.1.351 and B.1.1.7 variants were reportedly recognized by nearly half of the unique spike-specific TCRs. Only six AZD1222 recipients were SARS-CoV-2 seropositive at baseline, limiting conclusions about previously exposed vaccinees. After two AZD1222 doses, both the breadth and the depth of spike-specific TCRs were significantly higher than at day 0 and than in MenACWY recipients. Participants were mostly white British, with more females than males. The authors suggested clonal diversity may have been underestimated. Because no day 14 peak-response samples were available, repertoires were characterized only after the peak T cell response. The 56-69-year group was small, and its depth increase did not reach significance, likely because of low power. The whole spike protein was spanned by vaccine-associated CD4 TCRs, and dominant responses were seen in regions 160-218 and 743-854.

The CDR3 regions of human TCRbeta chains were analyzed by immunosequencing. As for the original processing: TCRs in the repertoires were compared against a reference library of SARS-CoV-2-specific TCRs that had been generated with the MIRA antigen-specificity platform. Breadth was defined as the fraction of unique TCRs that were SARS-CoV-2-associated, and depth was defined as the fraction of total T cells that were SARS-CoV-2-associated. Using the MIRA data, each spike-specific TCR was assigned both to the spike region to which the TCR was reactive and to a CD4 or CD8 class. Log10-transformed breadth and depth values were compared by one-way ANOVA with Sidak's multiple comparisons tests. The table was pulled from immuneACCESS by TCRdb, which kept in-frame rearrangements only. Such tables lose some clones; where checked, under half of the loss comes from unresolved V genes, and the rest has no known cause. For V, J and clone size, that table is used; D and trimming come from the DNA. Here the sample has some 100,000 clones; 86% occur a single time. The ten largest clones add up to about 1.5% of the sample.

The time point label, read with the paper, signifies: baseline before first vaccination. Vaccinee samples were obtained from the UK trials COV001 and COV002, which included a single-blind randomized controlled phase 2/3 trial of AZD1222 (ChAdOx1 nCoV-19) in healthy adults. For TCRbeta chain sequencing, PBMC samples were collected from trial participants at day 0 and at day 28 after the second dose. On this clone: Its specific antigen is unknown. It has no much larger one-base neighbor in the sample; base qualities were not kept. At the DNA level, this CDR3 is encoded by other sequences in the same sample as well.

Counted from cysteine to phenylalanine, this CDR3 has 14 amino acids. This entry keeps only the CDR3 DNA: 42 bases, framed from base 1. The germline V gene gives CDR1 as SGHTA and CDR2 as FQGNSA. Relative to germline, V is missing 3 bases and J is missing 2 bases, with 0 bases of the junction outside any gene match. This specimen consisted of peripheral blood, obtained on day 0 of AZD1222 vaccination. The TCR originated in an adult in good health. The V gene is TRBV7-2 and the J gene is TRBJ1-3; TRBD1 aligns with 8 central bases. The DNA is as follows: TGTGCCAGCAGCTTGGACAGGGCTGGAAACACCATATATTTT. It specifies CASSLDRAGNTIYF. When the CDR3 is completed using the reference TRBV7-2 and TRBJ1-3 genes on either side, the full variable domain is GAGVSQSPSNKVTEKGKDVELRCDPISGHTALYWYRQSLGQGLEFLIYFQGNSAPDKSGLPSDRFSAERTGGSVSTLTIQRTQQEDSAVYLCASSLDRAGNTIYFGEGSWLTVV.